This T cell receptor beta chain is from a study of blood T cells in healthy people across ages. Study conclusions and caveats: More naive CD4+ cells and higher diversity were found in long-lived than in aged donors. Samples with more naive T cells showed higher observed beta diversity. Per million T cells, the diversity of TCR beta decreased roughly linearly as age advanced. Estimates of diversity drawn from one million T cells were considered underestimates.

Alongside a J-beta primer mix, a sample-barcoded 5' primer served in a second PCR lasting roughly 7 to 12 cycles. From the 5' RACE reads, TCRdb called clonotypes with MiXCR, one entry per CDR3 protein. The sample has approximately 1.5 million distinct CDR3 sequences; 30% to 35% are singletons. The CDR3 consists of 18 residues. Trimming cost V 0 bases and J 10 bases, with 22 bases left between them. The germline CDR1 and CDR2 sequences are MNHEY and SVGEGT. A word on this clonotype: No antigen is known for it.

The sequencing input was blood. J is TRBJ1-6 and V is TRBV6-2 or TRBV6-3; no firm D call. The TCR sequence derives from a woman in her 30s in good health. In DNA form, the CDR3 reads TGTGCCAGCAGTTACTCGACGTTACGGACGGCGGGAGGATCACCCCTCCACTTT. Encoded protein: CASSYSTLRTAGGSPLHF.